This TCR beta chain was recorded in a study of shared clonotypes between healthy human individuals. J lost 4 bases, V lost 6 bases, and 4 bases had no gene match. This CDR3 is 14 amino acids long. Germline V gives CDR1 MNHEY, CDR2 SVGAGI. The table came from immunoSEQ multiplex PCR; TCRdb's copy has only in-frame clones and leaves some out. The sample lists approximately 1.5 million clones, approximately 98% seen once, with 0.4% to 0.55% in the top ten. This sequence joins TRBV6-5 and TRBJ2-5; 11 nucleotides line up with TRBD2. What was sequenced was naive CD4+ T cells sorted from blood. The subset is: CD45RA+ positively selected. The origin of this receptor is a man aged 25-45 years in good health. CDR3 in DNA: TGTGCCAGCAGCAAACTAGCGGGAGCAGAGACCCAGTACTTC. Translated, it gives CASSKLAGAETQYF.